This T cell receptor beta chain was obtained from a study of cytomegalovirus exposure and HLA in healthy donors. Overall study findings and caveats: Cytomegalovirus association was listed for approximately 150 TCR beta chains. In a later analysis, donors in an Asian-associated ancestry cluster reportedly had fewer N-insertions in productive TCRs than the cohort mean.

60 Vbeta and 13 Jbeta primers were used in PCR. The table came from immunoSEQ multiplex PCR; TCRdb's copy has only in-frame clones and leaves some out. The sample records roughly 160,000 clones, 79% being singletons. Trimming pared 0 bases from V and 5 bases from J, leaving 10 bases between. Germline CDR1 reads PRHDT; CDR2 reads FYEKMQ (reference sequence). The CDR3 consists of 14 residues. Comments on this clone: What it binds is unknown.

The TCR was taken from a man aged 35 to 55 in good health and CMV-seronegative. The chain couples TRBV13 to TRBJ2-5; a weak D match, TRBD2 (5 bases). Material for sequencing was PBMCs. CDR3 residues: CASSLGTISETQYF. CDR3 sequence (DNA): TGTGCCAGCAGCTTAGGGACTATCAGTGAGACCCAGTACTTC.